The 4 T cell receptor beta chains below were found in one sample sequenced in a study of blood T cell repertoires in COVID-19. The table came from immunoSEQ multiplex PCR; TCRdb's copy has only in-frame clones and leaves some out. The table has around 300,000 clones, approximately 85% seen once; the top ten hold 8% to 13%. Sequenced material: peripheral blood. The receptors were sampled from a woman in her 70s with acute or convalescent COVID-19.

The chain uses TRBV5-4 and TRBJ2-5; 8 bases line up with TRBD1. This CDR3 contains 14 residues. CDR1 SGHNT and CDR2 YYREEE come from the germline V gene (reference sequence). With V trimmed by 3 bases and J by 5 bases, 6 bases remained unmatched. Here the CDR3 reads CASSSTQGDETQYF. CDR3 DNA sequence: TGTGCCAGCAGCTCTACACAGGGGGATGAGACCCAGTACTTC.

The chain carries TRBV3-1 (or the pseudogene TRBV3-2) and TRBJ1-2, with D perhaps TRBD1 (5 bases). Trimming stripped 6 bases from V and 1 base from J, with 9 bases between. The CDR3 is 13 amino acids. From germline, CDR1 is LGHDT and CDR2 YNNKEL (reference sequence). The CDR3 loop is CASRDQGNYGYTF. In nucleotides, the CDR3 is TGTGCCAGCAGAGACCAGGGTAACTATGGCTACACCTTC.

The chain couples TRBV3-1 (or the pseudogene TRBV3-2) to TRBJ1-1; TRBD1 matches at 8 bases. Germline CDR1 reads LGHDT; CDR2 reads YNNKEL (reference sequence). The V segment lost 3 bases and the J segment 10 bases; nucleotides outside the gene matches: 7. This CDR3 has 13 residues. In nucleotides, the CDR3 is TGTGCCAGCAGCCAGGCTCAGGGGGCGAGAGCTTTCTTT. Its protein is CASSQAQGARAFF.

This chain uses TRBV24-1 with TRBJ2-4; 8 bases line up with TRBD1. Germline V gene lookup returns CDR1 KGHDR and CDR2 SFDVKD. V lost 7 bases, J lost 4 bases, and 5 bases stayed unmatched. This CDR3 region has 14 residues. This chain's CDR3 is CATRGDRKKNIQYF. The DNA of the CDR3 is TGTGCCACCAGGGGGGACAGGAAGAAAAACATTCAGTACTTC.